The 7 T cell receptor beta chains below all came from one sample that was sequenced in a study of siplizumab effects on memory and regulatory T cells. Produced via immunoSEQ multiplex PCR; TCRdb's table is partial and in-frame only. The sample lists 100,000 or so clones; about 91% were seen once. Sequenced input: CD4+ T cells sorted from blood. The source is a human donor in good health.

The rearrangement links TRBV6-5 to TRBJ1-5; D gene unclear. Germline CDR1 MNHEY, CDR2 SVGAGI. V lost 7 bases and J lost 6, with 10 bases in between. The CDR3 sequence is 12 residues long. The CDR3 loop is CASTTGSQPQHF. In nucleotides, the CDR3 is TGTGCCAGCACCACGGGCAGTCAGCCCCAGCATTTT.

As to this clone: A junction end diverges from the germline sequence, so it may reflect a read error. This chain connects TRBV18 to TRBJ1-2; D is possibly TRBD1 (5 bases). The CDR3 length is 17 residues. From germline, CDR1 is KGHSH and CDR2 LQKENI. CDR3 sequence (DNA): TGTGCCAGCTCCCCACCCAGGGACCGAGGAGCTAACTATGGCTACACCTTC. This encodes CASSPPRDRGANYGYTF.

This clone was counted a single time. The chain combines TRBV5-1 with TRBJ2-7, with D perhaps being TRBD1 or TRBD2 (5 bases each). The CDR3 is made up of 14 amino acids. The V end lost 2 bases, the J end lost 3 bases, and 12 bases lay between the germline ends. Germline CDR1 SGHRS, CDR2 YFSETQ. CDR3 in DNA: TGCGCCAGCAGCTTCCAGGGAGAAAACTACGAGCAGTACTTC. This encodes CASSFQGENYEQYF. The variable domain in full, completed from reference TRBV5-1 and TRBJ2-7, reads KAGVTQTPRYLIKTRGQQVTLSCSPISGHRSVSWYQQTPGQGLQFLFEYFSETQRNKGNFPGRFSGRQFSNSRSEMNVSTLELGDSALYLCASSFQGENYEQYFGPGTRLTVT.

V gene TRBV6-1 combines with J gene TRBJ2-7; 9 bases fit TRBD1. Germline V gene data show CDR1 as MNHNS and CDR2 as SASEGT. The CDR3 runs 15 residues. V shed 4 bases, J shed 6 bases, and the junction held 10 bases outside the gene matches. CDR3 DNA sequence: TGTGCCAGCAGTGTGGTGGGACAGGGCTTGGGCGAGCAGTACTTC. Translating gives CASSVVGQGLGEQYF.

J is TRBJ1-2 and V is TRBV12-5, with D hard to call. Germline CDR1 and CDR2: LGHNT and FRNRAP. The CDR3 is 13 residues long. The V and J ends lost 0 bases and 6 bases respectively, with 8 bases between them. DNA of the CDR3: TGTGCTAGTGGTTTGGTAACCGGGAATGGCTACACCTTC. Translating it yields CASGLVTGNGYTF.

This chain joins TRBV28 and TRBJ2-7; D remains unclear. CDR3 length equals 10 residues. V lost 8 bases to trimming and J lost 11 bases, with 13 bases between them. Germline CDR1 MDHEN, CDR2 SYDVKM. The CDR3 coding sequence is TGTGCCAGCGGTTCCAGCATAAAGTACTTC. It specifies CASGSSIKYF.

The genes are TRBV6-1 and TRBJ1-4; TRBD1 is a possible D gene (6 bases). The V and J ends lost 5 bases and 5 bases respectively, with 15 bases between them. CDR1 is MNHNS and CDR2 is SASEGT in the germline V gene. CDR3 length equals 15 residues. The CDR3 nucleotides read TGTGCCAGCAGTCTACTGGGGGGCGGGAATGAAAAACTGTTTTTT. Its translation: CASSLLGGGNEKLFF.